These 30 T cell receptor beta chains originate from one sample sequenced in a study of T cell responses to AZD1222 COVID-19 vaccine. Method: immunoSEQ multiplex PCR; TCRdb's copy keeps in-frame clones and lacks some. The sample yields 150,000 or so clones, more than 70% seen once. Material: peripheral blood, obtained on day 0 of MenACWY control vaccination. These receptors were collected from an adult in good health.

The chain combines TRBV9 with TRBJ2-1; 9 nucleotides agree with TRBD2. CDR3 length: 15 residues. From germline, CDR1 is SGDLS and CDR2 YYNGEE. V shed 9 bases, J shed 4 bases, and the junction held 11 bases outside the gene matches. CDR3 residues: CATLPGLAFYNEQFF. The CDR3, as DNA: TGTGCCACCCTACCGGGACTAGCCTTTTACAATGAGCAGTTCTTC.

J is TRBJ1-2 and V is TRBV3-1 (or the pseudogene TRBV3-2), with TRBD1 identical over 7 bases. This CDR3 region has 13 residues. V lost 2 bases and J lost 9; bases outside the gene matches: 6. CDR1 is LGHDT, CDR2 YNNKEL, per germline (reference sequence). The CDR3 sequence is CASSQNRGDSYTF. CDR3 DNA: TGTGCCAGCAGCCAAAACAGGGGAGATAGCTACACCTTC.

V usage is TRBV19 and J usage is TRBJ1-1; no clear D gene. With 1 base removed from V and 1 base from J, the gap between germline ends came to 7 bases. This CDR3 is built from 14 residues. Germline V gene data show CDR1 as LNHDA and CDR2 as SQIVND (reference sequence). CDR3 amino acids: CASSIVKGNTEAFF. The CDR3 bases are TGTGCCAGTAGTATAGTCAAGGGGAACACTGAAGCTTTCTTT.

The chain combines TRBV15 with TRBJ1-2; D is unresolved. V lost 0 bases to trimming and J lost 0 bases, with 5 bases between them. The CDR3 contains 14 residues. Germline lookup yields CDR1 LNHNV and CDR2 YYDKDF (reference sequence). The CDR3 bases are TGTGCCACCAGCAGAGACTGGGCTAACTATGGCTACACCTTC. This encodes CATSRDWANYGYTF.

The rearrangement joins TRBV11-3 to TRBJ1-1; no reliable D call. V was pared by 0 bases and J by 9 bases, with 11 bases between. Germline values: CDR1 SGHNT, CDR2 YENEEA. The CDR3 is made up of 13 amino acids. CDR3 sequence: CASSLESAEKAFF. The DNA for the CDR3 is TGTGCCAGCAGCTTAGAGAGCGCAGAGAAAGCTTTCTTT.

This rearrangement joins TRBV7-9 to TRBJ2-7; 13 bases are a match to TRBD2. This CDR3 is 16 amino acids long. Germline V CDR1 and CDR2: SEHNR, FQNEAQ (reference sequence). After removal of 1 base from V and 2 bases from J, the junction contained 2 bases not matched to a gene. The chain's CDR3 is CASSLGTSGGTYEQYF. The CDR3 nucleotides are TGTGCCAGCAGCTTAGGGACTAGCGGGGGAACCTACGAGCAGTACTTC.

The J gene is TRBJ2-5, the V gene TRBV5-6, with D possibly being TRBD1 (6 bases). This CDR3 spans 14 amino acids. From germline, CDR1 is SGHDT and CDR2 YYEEEE. V dropped 1 base and J dropped 7 bases, with 14 bases sitting between them. In DNA, the CDR3 is TGTGCCAGCAGCTTGTTACAGGGTGTTTGGACCCAGTACTTC. Residues: CASSLLQGVWTQYF.

The CDR3 DNA reads as TGCGCCAGCAGCCAAGATCTATCAGGTCAGAACTATGGCTACACCTTC. Translation gives CASSQDLSGQNYGYTF. The chain is built from TRBV4-1 and TRBJ1-2; D remains unclear. CDR3 length equals 16 residues. Germline CDR1 and CDR2: MGHRA and YSYEKL. The germline V and J ends were trimmed by 0 bases and 2 bases, with 13 bases remaining between them.

The CDR3 is CASSKQAAEAFF. DNA for the CDR3: TGTGCCAGCAGTAAGCAGGCTGCTGAAGCTTTCTTT. The V call is TRBV2, the J call TRBJ1-1; D uncertain. Germline V lookup: CDR1 SNHLY, CDR2 FYNNEI. V was clipped by 5 bases and J by 6 bases, with 10 bases between them. There are 12 residues in the CDR3.

The chain carries TRBV7-2 and TRBJ1-6, with a weak D call TRBD1 (5 bases). CDR3 length: 15 amino acids. Germline loops: CDR1 SGHTA, CDR2 FQGNSA. Trimming took off 2 bases at V and 14 bases at J, with 19 bases between the two ends. CDR3 protein: CASSLTFPGGGTLHF. CDR3 coding DNA: TGTGCCAGCAGCTTAACTTTTCCTGGGGGGGGGACCCTCCACTTT.

This rearrangement joins TRBV7-9 to TRBJ2-1; a possible D gene is TRBD2 (5 bases). Per the germline V gene, CDR1 is SEHNR and CDR2 is FQNEAQ (reference sequence). V dropped 5 bases and J dropped 9 bases, with 11 bases sitting between them. The CDR3 sequence is 12 residues long. The CDR3 reads CASSPLGSEQFF. The CDR3 nucleotides are TGTGCCAGCAGCCCCTTGGGGAGTGAGCAGTTCTTC.

The chain couples TRBV9 to TRBJ2-7; the D gene is possibly TRBD2 (6 bases). The CDR3 totals 16 residues. Germline V lookup: CDR1 SGDLS, CDR2 YYNGEE. V lost 0 bases to trimming and J lost 0 bases, with 13 bases between them. The CDR3 bases are TGTGCCAGCAGCGTAGGAGGTAGCGGTAGCTCCTACGAGCAGTACTTC. Translation gives CASSVGGSGSSYEQYF.

A single count supports this clone. The chain employs TRBV27 and TRBJ1-2; D is ambiguous. The V end was cut by 5 bases, the J end by 1 base, with 8 bases between. The CDR3 contains 13 residues. Germline V CDR1 and CDR2: MNHEY, SMNVEV (reference sequence). The chain's CDR3 is CASSPADNYGYTF. DNA of the CDR3: TGTGCCAGCAGTCCAGCGGATAACTATGGCTACACCTTC.

V is TRBV18 and J is TRBJ1-1; 7 bases fit TRBD1. The CDR3 is 13 residues long. Per the germline V gene, CDR1 is KGHSH and CDR2 is LQKENI. J lost 8 bases, V lost 5 bases, and 8 bases had no gene match. CDR3 sequence: CASSSSGTAEAFF. CDR3 sequence (DNA): TGTGCCAGCTCATCCTCCGGGACAGCAGAAGCTTTCTTT. Looking up the rest from reference TRBV18 and TRBJ1-1 gives the full variable domain: NAGVMQNPRHLVRRRGQEARLRCSPMKGHSHVYWYRQLPEEGLKFMVYLQKENIIDESGMPKERFSAEFPKEGPSILRIQQVVRGDSAAYFCASSSSGTAEAFFGQGTRLTVV.

Only one count was recorded for this clone. The chain recombines TRBV7-8 with TRBJ1-1, with a tentative D call TRBD1 (5 bases). Looked up from germline, CDR1 is SGHVS and CDR2 is FQNEAQ. The germline V and J ends were trimmed by 7 bases and 7 bases, with 22 bases remaining between them. This CDR3 comprises 15 residues. The CDR3 bases are TGTGCCAGCACCGCCGGGGACGCAATAGTGGGTGAAGCTTTCTTT. The encoded protein is CASTAGDAIVGEAFF.

This chain uses TRBV7-2 with TRBJ2-5; perhaps TRBD1 as D (7 bases). The germline gives CDR1 SGHTA, CDR2 FQGNSA. Trimming cost V 3 bases and J 2 bases, with 10 bases left between them. This CDR3 has 14 amino acids. The CDR3, as DNA: TGTGCCAGCAGCTTGACAGGGACTCAAGAGACCCAGTACTTC. Translated: CASSLTGTQETQYF.

The V and J genes are TRBV27 and TRBJ2-7; 9 positions match TRBD2. Germline lookup yields CDR1 MNHEY and CDR2 SMNVEV (reference sequence). V was clipped by 3 bases and J by 2 bases; unmatched bases: 2. This CDR3 region has 14 residues. The CDR3 reads CASSLGTSTYEQYF. As DNA, the CDR3 is TGTGCCAGCAGTTTGGGGACTAGCACCTACGAGCAGTACTTC.

This clone occurred a few times. The chain recombines TRBV6-5 with TRBJ1-2; D perhaps matches TRBD1 (5 bases). This CDR3 contains 16 residues. Germline loops: CDR1 MNHEY, CDR2 SVGAGI. Trimming pared 0 bases from V and 3 bases from J, leaving 14 bases between. The CDR3 reads CASSYSRAGQDYGYTF. CDR3 nucleotides: TGTGCCAGCAGTTACTCTAGAGCGGGGCAGGACTATGGCTACACCTTC.

The chain couples TRBV27 to TRBJ2-5, with D unclear. The ends were cut back, 5 bases at V and 1 base at J, with 11 bases in the middle. Germline V gives CDR1 MNHEY, CDR2 SMNVEV (reference sequence). The CDR3 contains 14 residues. The CDR3 nucleotides read TGTGCCAGCAGTCGGACGGATCTCCAAGAGACCCAGTACTTC. Translation gives CASSRTDLQETQYF.

This chain uses TRBV29-1 with TRBJ1-1; D unclear. The germline gives CDR1 SQVTM, CDR2 ANQGSEA. CDR3 length: 11 residues. The V end lost 7 bases, the J end lost 0 bases, and 6 bases lay between the germline ends. The CDR3 DNA reads TGCAGCGGATACATGAACACTGAAGCTTTCTTT. Translation: CSGYMNTEAFF.

The chain combines TRBV4-1 with TRBJ1-1; D may be TRBD1 (5 bases). The V end lost 0 bases, the J end lost 5 bases, and 13 bases lay between the germline ends. The V gene's germline CDR1 is MGHRA and CDR2 YSYEKL. This CDR3 is built from 15 residues. The CDR3 loop is CASSQDSQGKTEAFF. DNA of the CDR3: TGCGCCAGCAGCCAAGATTCGCAGGGAAAGACTGAAGCTTTCTTT.

The rearrangement uses TRBV19 and TRBJ1-3; TRBD1 is a possible D gene (5 bases). This CDR3 has 14 residues. Germline loops: CDR1 LNHDA, CDR2 SQIVND (reference sequence). V shed 5 bases and J shed 0 bases, with 8 bases lying between them. The CDR3 DNA is TGTGCCAGTAGTCGGGGGGACTCTGGAAACACCATATATTTT. Residues: CASSRGDSGNTIYF.

The CDR3 reads CASSTALAGLTYNEQFF. As DNA, the CDR3 is TGTGCCAGCAGTACCGCACTAGCGGGCCTAACCTACAATGAGCAGTTCTTC. The rearrangement uses TRBV6-2 or TRBV6-3 and TRBJ2-1, with TRBD2 identical over 9 bases. Germline V gene lookup returns CDR1 MNHEY and CDR2 SVGEGT. The CDR3 contains 17 residues. V shed 5 bases and J 2 bases; nucleotides not matched to a gene: 10.

This chain uses TRBV11-3 with TRBJ2-6; 7 bases are shared with TRBD1. CDR1 is SGHNT and CDR2 is YENEEA in the germline V gene. Trimming removed 0 bases from V and 0 bases from J; junction bases left unmatched: 5. The CDR3 is made up of 18 amino acids. The CDR3 sequence: CASSLDLGQASGANVLTF. The CDR3 coding sequence is TGTGCCAGCAGCTTAGATCTAGGACAGGCCTCTGGGGCCAACGTCCTGACTTTC.

The chain carries TRBV4-2 and TRBJ1-5; D is ambiguous. The CDR3 extends over 15 amino acids. V was pared by 0 bases and J by 2 bases, with 8 bases between. The germline gives CDR1 LGHNA, CDR2 YNFKEQ. The CDR3 sequence is CASSQDPGGNQPQHF. The CDR3 bases are TGTGCCAGCAGCCAAGACCCCGGGGGCAATCAGCCCCAGCATTTT.

The genes are TRBV19 and TRBJ1-2, with 9 bases matching TRBD1. Trimming at V came to 0 bases and at J to 6 bases, leaving 11 bases not matched to a gene. CDR1 is LNHDA, CDR2 SQIVND, per germline (reference sequence). CDR3 size: 17 residues. The DNA for the CDR3 is TGTGCCAGTAGTATAGATGCCCATCCGGACAGGGGCGATGGCTACACCTTC. Encoded protein: CASSIDAHPDRGDGYTF.

The chain is built from TRBV19 and TRBJ1-6; D is unclear. CDR1 is LNHDA and CDR2 is SQIVND in the germline V gene (reference sequence). The V end lost 5 bases, the J end lost 0 bases, and 20 bases lay between the germline ends. The CDR3 loop spans 19 amino acids. As DNA, the CDR3 is TGTGCCAGTAGTCGGCCCGGGCCTCCTCGTAGCTCCTATAATTCACCCCTCCACTTT. This codes for CASSRPGPPRSSYNSPLHF.

The chain joins TRBV20-1 to TRBJ2-1; unclear D gene. The CDR3 covers 11 residues. From germline, CDR1 is DFQATT and CDR2 SNEGSKA (reference sequence). V was cut by 3 bases and J by 12 bases, with 12 bases left in between. CDR3 sequence (DNA): TGCAGTGCTAGTTACGTACCGGGGCAGTTCTTC. It translates to CSASYVPGQFF.

In this sample, this clone turned up once. The V call is TRBV7-2, the J call TRBJ1-2; 9 bases are a match to TRBD1. There are 13 residues in the CDR3. Trimming took 8 bases from V and 6 from J; bases not matched to a gene: 7. Germline V gene sequence: CDR1 SGHTA, CDR2 FQGNSA. This CDR3 reads CASSGQGTDGYTF. DNA for the CDR3: TGTGCCAGCTCTGGACAGGGGACGGATGGCTACACCTTC.

V is TRBV7-9 and J is TRBJ1-1, with D perhaps TRBD1 (6 bases). V was trimmed by 6 bases and J by 6 bases, leaving 11 bases between them. The CDR3 consists of 12 residues. Germline V gene data show CDR1 as SEHNR and CDR2 as FQNEAQ (reference sequence). CDR3 protein: CASRPGASEAFF. CDR3 coding DNA: TGTGCCAGCAGACCGGGGGCGTCTGAAGCTTTCTTT.